The 17 T cell receptor beta chains below were found in one sample sequenced in a study of beta chain features in type 1 diabetes. Regarding the study as a whole: Researchers report that Type 1 diabetes patients had moderately but significantly shorter TCRB CDR3s across all four CD4+ subsets.

No antigen has been identified for these receptors. Reverse transcription of all isolated RNA meant that expressed TCRB transcripts were sequenced. Sequencing used immunoSEQ multiplex PCR; TCRdb keeps in-frame clones, though not all of them. The sample comprises around 140,000 clones, roughly 10% of which are singletons, and 0.75% rests with the top ten. The sample comprised central memory CD4+ T cells from blood. Source of these receptors: a man aged 25-45 years with type 1 diabetes.

The sample holds a few counts of this clone. The V call is TRBV7-2, the J call TRBJ1-5; D is unclear. V dropped 0 bases and J dropped 7 bases, with 4 bases sitting between them. CDR3 size: 12 residues. Germline V CDR1 and CDR2: SGHTA, FQGNSA. CDR3 DNA: TGTGCCAGCAGCTTAGCAGCGCAGCCCCAGCATTTT. Translating gives CASSLAAQPQHF.

Only a few counts were recorded for this clone. The chain uses TRBV5-4 and TRBJ1-2, with D perhaps matching TRBD1 (5 bases). The CDR3 length is 11 residues. Looked up from germline, CDR1 is SGHNT and CDR2 is YYREEE (reference sequence). V lost 4 bases and J 6 bases, leaving 7 bases between the germline ends. CDR3 protein: CASSLRDGYTF. The CDR3 coding sequence is TGTGCCAGCAGCCTCAGGGATGGCTACACCTTC.

The genes are TRBV16 and TRBJ1-4; D call uncertain. From germline, CDR1 is KGHSY and CDR2 FQNENV. The CDR3 is 10 residues long. Trimming left V 4 bases short and J 16 bases short, with 10 bases between. CDR3 in DNA: TGTGCCAGCAGCCCCGGAGAGAGGTTTTTT. This translates into CASSPGERFF.

The V call is TRBV5-1, the J call TRBJ2-1; D might be TRBD1 (5 bases). Germline V gene sequence: CDR1 SGHRS, CDR2 YFSETQ. The CDR3 contains 14 residues. Trimming removed 2 bases from V and 6 bases from J, with 12 bases in between. The CDR3 DNA reads as TGCGCCAGCAGCTTTGGACACTCTGGCAATGAGCAGTTCTTC. Protein sequence: CASSFGHSGNEQFF.

The chain carries TRBV7-9 and TRBJ2-5; D unresolved. Per the germline V gene, CDR1 is SEHNR and CDR2 is FQNEAQ (reference sequence). The CDR3 loop spans 12 amino acids. V lost 8 bases, J lost 2 bases, and 9 bases lay in between. This chain's CDR3 is CASGSPQETQYF. DNA of the CDR3: TGTGCCAGCGGTAGCCCGCAAGAGACCCAGTACTTC.

J is TRBJ1-5 and V is TRBV2, with 10 bases aligning to TRBD1. Looked up from germline, CDR1 is SNHLY and CDR2 is FYNNEI. The length of the CDR3 is 15 residues. V shed 6 bases and J 6 bases; nucleotides not matched to a gene: 8. CDR3 sequence (DNA): TGTGCCAGCAGACTGGGACAGGGGTTAGGTCAGCCCCAGCATTTT. Protein product: CASRLGQGLGQPQHF.

V and J are TRBV5-1 and TRBJ2-5; TRBD2 aligns across 14 bases. This CDR3 is 16 amino acids long. V was clipped by 2 bases and J by 3 bases; unmatched bases: 3. CDR1 is SGHRS and CDR2 is YFSETQ in the germline V gene. CDR3 region: CASSFGTSGGEETQYF. CDR3 bases: TGCGCCAGCAGCTTTGGGACTAGCGGGGGTGAAGAGACCCAGTACTTC.

This clone was observed many times. The V and J genes are TRBV7-9 and TRBJ1-3; a weak D match, TRBD1 (5 bases). V lost 11 bases and J lost 8, with 16 bases in between. This CDR3 is 12 amino acids long. In germline, CDR1 is SEHNR, CDR2 FQNEAQ (reference sequence). CDR3 residues: CAGAEDEYTIYF. The CDR3 region has the DNA TGTGCCGGGGCTGAGGACGAATACACCATATATTTT.

The CDR3 here is CASSSISAQGDTQYF. For the CDR3, the DNA is TGTGCCAGCAGCTCCATATCCGCACAGGGGGATACGCAGTATTTT. The chain carries TRBV7-9 and TRBJ2-3; TRBD1 matches at 7 bases. The trim removed 4 bases at V and 6 bases at J, leaving 10 bases unmatched. Germline CDR1 SEHNR, CDR2 FQNEAQ (reference sequence). The CDR3 has 15 amino acids.

This chain joins TRBV7-3 and TRBJ2-1; D is perhaps TRBD2 (5 bases). Per germline, CDR1 SGHTA and CDR2 FQGTGA. CDR3 length equals 13 residues. Trimming removed 2 bases from V and 9 bases from J, with 11 bases in between. As DNA, the CDR3 is TGTGCCAGCAGCTTAGGGCTCGAGGGTGAGCAGTTCTTC. The encoded protein is CASSLGLEGEQFF.

This clone has only one observation. The V gene is TRBV6-1, the J gene TRBJ2-7, with D possibly TRBD1 on 5 matching bases. The CDR3 spans 16 residues. Trimming removed 2 bases from V and 3 bases from J, with 17 bases in between. Germline assignment: CDR1 MNHNS and CDR2 SASEGT. The CDR3 bases are TGTGCCAGCAGTGAAAGTAACGGCAGGGAAGGCTACGAGCAGTACTTC. This translates into CASSESNGREGYEQYF.

The chain is built from TRBV7-9 and TRBJ2-2; D is ambiguous. CDR1 is SEHNR and CDR2 is FQNEAQ in the germline V gene (reference sequence). Trimming left V 5 bases short and J 4 bases short, with 8 bases between. The CDR3 contains 13 residues. Here the CDR3 DNA reads TGTGCCAGCAGCCATCGGGTCACCGGGGAGCTGTTTTTT. Residues: CASSHRVTGELFF.

The rearrangement uses TRBV5-1 and TRBJ2-5, with 14 bases lining up with TRBD2. Per the germline V gene, CDR1 is SGHRS and CDR2 is YFSETQ. This CDR3 is 16 amino acids long. Germline trimming cut 3 bases from V and 5 bases from J; bases unmatched to any gene: 6. The CDR3 protein is CASSWGTSGGVETQYF. As DNA, the CDR3 is TGCGCCAGCAGCTGGGGGACTAGCGGGGGTGTGGAGACCCAGTACTTC.

There are a few counts of this clone. The CDR3 loop reads CASSLVGRYNQPQHF. CDR3 sequence (DNA): TGTGCCAGCAGCTTGGTTGGGCGCTACAATCAGCCCCAGCATTTT. The V and J genes are TRBV5-5 and TRBJ1-5; no definite D call. This CDR3 comprises 15 residues. The germline V gene encodes CDR1 SGHKS and CDR2 YYEKEE (reference sequence). Trimming pared 0 bases from V and 3 bases from J, leaving 10 bases between.

J is TRBJ1-6 and V is TRBV7-2; TRBD1 agrees at 11 bases. The CDR3 loop spans 14 amino acids. The germline V gene has CDR1 SGHTA and CDR2 FQGNSA. J lost 9 bases, V lost 8 bases, and 6 bases had no gene match. This CDR3 reads CASRFGQGASPLHF. The CDR3 DNA follows: TGTGCCAGCCGATTTGGACAGGGGGCTTCACCCCTCCACTTT. Full variable domain (outside the CDR3, taken from reference TRBV7-2 and TRBJ1-6): GAGVSQSPSNKVTEKGKDVELRCDPISGHTALYWYRQSLGQGLEFLIYFQGNSAPDKSGLPSDRFSAERTGGSVSTLTIQRTQQEDSAVYLCASRFGQGASPLHFGNGTRLTVT.

This clone was detected ten times or more. This sequence joins TRBV4-2 and TRBJ2-1; 9 nucleotides match TRBD1. With 3 bases clipped from V and 0 bases from J, the junction kept 6 bases outside the gene matches. Looked up from germline, CDR1 is LGHNA and CDR2 is YNFKEQ. CDR3 length equals 17 residues. The CDR3 bases are TGTGCCAGCAGCCACACAGACAGGGGGTCCTCCTACAATGAGCAGTTCTTC. Translation: CASSHTDRGSSYNEQFF.

This clone occurred a few times. The chain employs TRBV9 and TRBJ1-6; D unresolved. V was shortened by 4 bases and J by 6 bases, with 8 bases between the two germline ends. In germline, CDR1 is SGDLS, CDR2 YYNGEE. The CDR3 loop spans 13 amino acids. CDR3: CASSPRLNSPLHF. Here the CDR3 DNA reads TGTGCCAGCAGCCCCAGACTTAATTCACCCCTCCACTTT. Complete variable domain (other parts from reference TRBV9 and TRBJ1-6): DSGVTQTPKHLITATGQRVTLRCSPRSGDLSVYWYQQSLDQGLQFLIQYYNGEERAKGNILERFSAQQFPDLHSELNLSSLELGDSALYFCASSPRLNSPLHFGNGTRLTVT.